The entry that follows covers one T cell receptor beta chain sequence. Generated by immunoSEQ multiplex PCR, the TCRdb table keeps only in-frame clones and is missing some. In the table there are over 85,000 clones, approximately 94% of which are singletons. The entry originates in a study of PD-1 blockade in classical Hodgkin lymphoma. The CDR3 runs to 14 residues. Trimming took 1 base from V and 13 from J, leaving 17 bases between them. Germline values: CDR1 SGHRS, CDR2 YFSETQ. The time point: cycle 4 day 1 (C4D1), after more than five weeks of nivolumab. Every patient experienced relapse after autologous stem cell transplantation, and brentuximab vedotin exposure varied.

The receptor was derived from a human donor with classical Hodgkin lymphoma. V gene TRBV5-1 combines with J gene TRBJ1-4, with TRBD1 as a possible D gene (5 bases). The source was peripheral blood mononuclear cells (PBMCs), collected before the fourth cycle of nivolumab. The CDR3 is CASSLRGRNDVLFF. The CDR3 DNA reads TGCGCCAGCAGCTTGAGGGGCCGAAATGATGTACTGTTTTTT.